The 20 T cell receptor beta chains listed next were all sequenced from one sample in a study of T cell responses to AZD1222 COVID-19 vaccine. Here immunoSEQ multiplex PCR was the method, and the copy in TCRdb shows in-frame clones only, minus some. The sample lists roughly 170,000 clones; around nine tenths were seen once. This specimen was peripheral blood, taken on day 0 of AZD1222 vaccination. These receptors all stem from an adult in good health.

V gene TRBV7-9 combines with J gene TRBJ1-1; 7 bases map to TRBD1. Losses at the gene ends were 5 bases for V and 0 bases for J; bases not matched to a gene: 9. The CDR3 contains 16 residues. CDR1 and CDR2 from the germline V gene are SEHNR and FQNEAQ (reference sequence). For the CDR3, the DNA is TGTGCCAGCAGCCTCCGGACAGGAGTTATGAACACTGAAGCTTTCTTT. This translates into CASSLRTGVMNTEAFF. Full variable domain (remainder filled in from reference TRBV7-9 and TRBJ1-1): DTGVSQNPRHKITKRGQNVTFRCDPISEHNRLYWYRQTLGQGPEFLTYFQNEAQLEKSRLLSDRFSAERPKGSFSTLEIQRTEQGDSAMYLCASSLRTGVMNTEAFFGQGTRLTVV.

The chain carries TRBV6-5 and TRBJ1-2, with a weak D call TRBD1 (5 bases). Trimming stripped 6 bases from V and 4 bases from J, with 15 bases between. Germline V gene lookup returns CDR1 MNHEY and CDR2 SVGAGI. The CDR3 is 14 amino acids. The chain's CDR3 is CASRSSGRTYGYTF. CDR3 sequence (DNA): TGTGCCAGCAGGAGCTCGGGGCGGACCTATGGCTACACCTTC.

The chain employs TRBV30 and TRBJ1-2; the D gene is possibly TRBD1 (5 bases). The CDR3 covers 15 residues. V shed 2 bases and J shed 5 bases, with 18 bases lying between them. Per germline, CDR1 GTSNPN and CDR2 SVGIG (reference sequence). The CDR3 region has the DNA TGTGCCTGGAGTCGGGGGGGAATGGGGCGGTATGGCTACACCTTC. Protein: CAWSRGGMGRYGYTF.

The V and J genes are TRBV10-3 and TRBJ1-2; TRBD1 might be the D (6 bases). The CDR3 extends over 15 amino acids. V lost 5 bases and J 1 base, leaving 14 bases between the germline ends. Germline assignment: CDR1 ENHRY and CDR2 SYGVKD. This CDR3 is CAISSRGDDNYGYTF. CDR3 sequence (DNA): TGTGCCATCAGTTCAAGGGGGGATGATAACTATGGCTACACCTTC.

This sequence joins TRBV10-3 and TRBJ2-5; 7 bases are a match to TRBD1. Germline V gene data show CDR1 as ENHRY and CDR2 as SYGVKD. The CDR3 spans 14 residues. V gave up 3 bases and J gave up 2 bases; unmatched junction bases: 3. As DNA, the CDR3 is TGTGCCATCAGTGAATCGGACAGGCAAGAGACCCAGTACTTC. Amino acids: CAISESDRQETQYF.

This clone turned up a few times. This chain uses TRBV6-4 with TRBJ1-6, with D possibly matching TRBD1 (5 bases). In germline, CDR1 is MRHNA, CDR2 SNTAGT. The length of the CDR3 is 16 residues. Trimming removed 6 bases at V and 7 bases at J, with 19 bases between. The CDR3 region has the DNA TGTGCCAGCAGCGCCCGGGCCGTTGGGGGGAATTCACCCCTCCACTTT. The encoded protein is CASSARAVGGNSPLHF.

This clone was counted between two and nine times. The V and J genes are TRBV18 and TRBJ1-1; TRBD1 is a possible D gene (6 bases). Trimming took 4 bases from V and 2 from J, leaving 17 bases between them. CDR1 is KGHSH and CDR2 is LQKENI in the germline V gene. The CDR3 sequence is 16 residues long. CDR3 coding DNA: TGTGCCAGCTCACTACGACGGGAGGGGGTCAACACTGAAGCTTTCTTT. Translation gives CASSLRREGVNTEAFF.

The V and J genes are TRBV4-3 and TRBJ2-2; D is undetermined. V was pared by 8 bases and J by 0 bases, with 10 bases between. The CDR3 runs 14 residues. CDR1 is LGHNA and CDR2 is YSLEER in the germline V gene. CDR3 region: CASWAGANTGELFF. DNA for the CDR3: TGCGCCAGCTGGGCTGGGGCGAACACCGGGGAGCTGTTTTTT.

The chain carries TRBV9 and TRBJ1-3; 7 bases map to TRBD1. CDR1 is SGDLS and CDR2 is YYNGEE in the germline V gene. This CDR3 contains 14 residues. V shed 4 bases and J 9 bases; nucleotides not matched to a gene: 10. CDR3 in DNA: TGTGCCAGCAGCACAGGGGCAGGGGTAACCACCATATATTTT. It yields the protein CASSTGAGVTTIYF. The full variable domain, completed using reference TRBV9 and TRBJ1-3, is DSGVTQTPKHLITATGQRVTLRCSPRSGDLSVYWYQQSLDQGLQFLIQYYNGEERAKGNILERFSAQQFPDLHSELNLSSLELGDSALYFCASSTGAGVTTIYFGEGSWLTVV.

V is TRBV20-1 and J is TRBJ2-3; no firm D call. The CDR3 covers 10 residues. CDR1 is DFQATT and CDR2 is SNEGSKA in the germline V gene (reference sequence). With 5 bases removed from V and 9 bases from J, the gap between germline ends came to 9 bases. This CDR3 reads CSAADGTQYF. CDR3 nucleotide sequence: TGCAGTGCTGCCGATGGGACGCAGTATTTT.

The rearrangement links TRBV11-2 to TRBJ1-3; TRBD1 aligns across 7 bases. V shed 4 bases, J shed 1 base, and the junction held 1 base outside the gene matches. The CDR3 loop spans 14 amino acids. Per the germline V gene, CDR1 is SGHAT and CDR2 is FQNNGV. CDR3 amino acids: CASSSGGSGNTIYF. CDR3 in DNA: TGTGCCAGCAGCTCAGGGGGATCTGGAAACACCATATATTTT.

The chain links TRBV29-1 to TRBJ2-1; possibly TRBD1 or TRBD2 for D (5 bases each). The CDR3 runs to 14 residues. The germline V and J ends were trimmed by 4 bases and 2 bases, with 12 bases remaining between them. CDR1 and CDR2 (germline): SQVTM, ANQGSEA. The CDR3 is CSVVRDETYNEQFF. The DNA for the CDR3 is TGCAGCGTTGTGAGGGACGAGACCTACAATGAGCAGTTCTTC.

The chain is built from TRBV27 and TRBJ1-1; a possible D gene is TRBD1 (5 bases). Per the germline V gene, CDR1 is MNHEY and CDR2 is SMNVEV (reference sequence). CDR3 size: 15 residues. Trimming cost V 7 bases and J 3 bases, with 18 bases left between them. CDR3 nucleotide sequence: TGTGCCAGCACCCCGTGGGGAGGGGCGTACACTGAAGCTTTCTTT. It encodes CASTPWGGAYTEAFF.

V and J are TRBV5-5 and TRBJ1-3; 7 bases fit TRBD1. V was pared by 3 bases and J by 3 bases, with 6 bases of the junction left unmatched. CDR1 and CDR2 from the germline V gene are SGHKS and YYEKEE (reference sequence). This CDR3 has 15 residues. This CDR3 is CASSSPGQFGNTIYF. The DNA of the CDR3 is TGTGCCAGCAGCTCTCCGGGACAGTTTGGAAACACCATATATTTT.

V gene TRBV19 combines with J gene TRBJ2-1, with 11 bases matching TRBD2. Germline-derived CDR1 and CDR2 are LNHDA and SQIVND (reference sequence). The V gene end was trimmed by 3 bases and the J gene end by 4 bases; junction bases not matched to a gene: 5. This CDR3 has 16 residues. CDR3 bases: TGTGCCAGTAGTATTTATAGCGGGGGGGCTTACAATGAGCAGTTCTTC. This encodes CASSIYSGGAYNEQFF.

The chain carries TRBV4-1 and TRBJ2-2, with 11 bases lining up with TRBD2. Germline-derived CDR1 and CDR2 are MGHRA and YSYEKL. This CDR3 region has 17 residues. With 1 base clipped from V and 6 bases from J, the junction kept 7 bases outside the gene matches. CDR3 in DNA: TGCGCCAGCAGCCAAGTAGCTAGCGGGGGGTACGCCGGGGAGCTGTTTTTT. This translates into CASSQVASGGYAGELFF.

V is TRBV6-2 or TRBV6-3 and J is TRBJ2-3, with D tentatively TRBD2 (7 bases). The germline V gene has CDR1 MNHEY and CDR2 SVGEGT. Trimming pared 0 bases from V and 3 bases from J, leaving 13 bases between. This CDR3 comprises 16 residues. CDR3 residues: CASSYSRGGRTDTQYF. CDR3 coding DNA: TGTGCCAGCAGTTACTCGAGGGGGGGCCGGACAGATACGCAGTATTTT.

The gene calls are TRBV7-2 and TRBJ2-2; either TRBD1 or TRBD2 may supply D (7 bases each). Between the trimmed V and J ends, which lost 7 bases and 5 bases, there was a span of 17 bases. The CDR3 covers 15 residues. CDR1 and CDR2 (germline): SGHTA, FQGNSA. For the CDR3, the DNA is TGTGCCAGCACCCGGGGGGACAGACTAACCGGGGAGCTGTTTTTT. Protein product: CASTRGDRLTGELFF. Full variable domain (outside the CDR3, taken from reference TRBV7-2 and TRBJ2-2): GAGVSQSPSNKVTEKGKDVELRCDPISGHTALYWYRQSLGQGLEFLIYFQGNSAPDKSGLPSDRFSAERTGGSVSTLTIQRTQQEDSAVYLCASTRGDRLTGELFFGEGSRLTVL.

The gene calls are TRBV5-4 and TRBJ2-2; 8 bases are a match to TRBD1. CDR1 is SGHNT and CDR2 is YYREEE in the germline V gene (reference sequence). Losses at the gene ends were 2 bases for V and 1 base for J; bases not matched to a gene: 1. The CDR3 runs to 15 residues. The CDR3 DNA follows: TGTGCCAGCAGCTTAGGGACAGGGAACACCGGGGAGCTGTTTTTT. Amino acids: CASSLGTGNTGELFF. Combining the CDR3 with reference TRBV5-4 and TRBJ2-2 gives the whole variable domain ETGVTQSPTHLIKTRGQQVTLRCSSQSGHNTVSWYQQALGQGPQFIFQYYREEENGRGNFPPRFSGLQFPNYSSELNVNALELDDSALYLCASSLGTGNTGELFFGEGSRLTVL.

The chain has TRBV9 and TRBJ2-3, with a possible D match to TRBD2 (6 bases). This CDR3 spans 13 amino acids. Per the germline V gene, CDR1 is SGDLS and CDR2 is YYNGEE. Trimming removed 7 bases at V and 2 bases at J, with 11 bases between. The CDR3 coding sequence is TGTGCCAGCGGGAGGACTAACACAGATACGCAGTATTTT. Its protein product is CASGRTNTDTQYF. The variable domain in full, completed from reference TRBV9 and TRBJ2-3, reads DSGVTQTPKHLITATGQRVTLRCSPRSGDLSVYWYQQSLDQGLQFLIQYYNGEERAKGNILERFSAQQFPDLHSELNLSSLELGDSALYFCASGRTNTDTQYFGPGTRLTVL.